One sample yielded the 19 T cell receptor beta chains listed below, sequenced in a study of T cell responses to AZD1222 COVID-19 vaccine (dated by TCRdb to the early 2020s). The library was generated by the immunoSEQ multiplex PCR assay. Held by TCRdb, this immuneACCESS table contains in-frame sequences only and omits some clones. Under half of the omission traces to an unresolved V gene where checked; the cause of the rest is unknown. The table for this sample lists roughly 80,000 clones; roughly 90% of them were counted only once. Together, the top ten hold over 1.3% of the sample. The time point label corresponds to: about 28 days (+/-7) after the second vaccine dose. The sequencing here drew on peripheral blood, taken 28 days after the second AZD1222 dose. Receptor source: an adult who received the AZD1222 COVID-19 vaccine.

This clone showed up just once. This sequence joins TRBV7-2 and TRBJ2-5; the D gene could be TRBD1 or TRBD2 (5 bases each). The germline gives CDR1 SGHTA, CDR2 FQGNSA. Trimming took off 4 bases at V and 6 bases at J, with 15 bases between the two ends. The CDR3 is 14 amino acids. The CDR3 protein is CASSWTQDGKTQYF. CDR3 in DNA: TGTGCCAGCAGCTGGACACAAGACGGGAAGACCCAGTACTTC.

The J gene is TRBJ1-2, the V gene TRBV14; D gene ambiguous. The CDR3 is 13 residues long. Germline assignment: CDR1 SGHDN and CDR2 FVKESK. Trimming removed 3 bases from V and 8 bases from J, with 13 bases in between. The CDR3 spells CASSQLGPEGYTF. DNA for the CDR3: TGTGCCAGCAGCCAGCTAGGCCCGGAGGGCTACACCTTC.

CDR3 region: CASSQGDRVMRTQYF. The CDR3 DNA follows: TGTGCCAGCAGCCAGGGGGACAGGGTTATGAGGACCCAGTACTTC. The chain links TRBV14 to TRBJ2-5; 9 nucleotides match TRBD1. This CDR3 contains 15 residues. The germline CDR1 and CDR2 sequences are SGHDN and FVKESK. Unmatched junction bases numbered 9, after V lost 3 bases and J lost 7 bases.

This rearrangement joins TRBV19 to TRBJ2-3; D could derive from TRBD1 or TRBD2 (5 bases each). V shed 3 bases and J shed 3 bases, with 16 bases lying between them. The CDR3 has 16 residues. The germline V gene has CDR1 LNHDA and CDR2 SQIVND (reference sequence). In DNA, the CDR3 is TGTGCCAGTAGTATCGGGACCTCCCCGACGACAGATACGCAGTATTTT. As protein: CASSIGTSPTTDTQYF.

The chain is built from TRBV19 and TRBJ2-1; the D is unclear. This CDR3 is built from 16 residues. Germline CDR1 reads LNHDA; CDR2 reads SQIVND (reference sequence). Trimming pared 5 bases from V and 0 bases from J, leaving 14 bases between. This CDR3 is CASSSISSNSYNEQFF. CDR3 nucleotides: TGTGCCAGTAGTTCTATATCGAGTAACTCCTACAATGAGCAGTTCTTC.

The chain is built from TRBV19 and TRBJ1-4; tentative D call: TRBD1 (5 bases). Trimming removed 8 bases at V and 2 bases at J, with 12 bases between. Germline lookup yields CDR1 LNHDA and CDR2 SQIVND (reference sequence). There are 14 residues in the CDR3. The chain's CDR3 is CASRGGNTNEKLFF. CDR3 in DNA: TGTGCCAGTCGTGGGGGGAATACTAATGAAAAACTGTTTTTT.

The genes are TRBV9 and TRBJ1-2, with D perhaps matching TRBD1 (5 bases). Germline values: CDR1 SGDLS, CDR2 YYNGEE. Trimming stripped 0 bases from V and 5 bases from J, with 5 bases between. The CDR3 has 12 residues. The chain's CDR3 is CASSVGQYGYTF. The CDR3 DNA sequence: TGTGCCAGCAGCGTAGGACAGTATGGCTACACCTTC.

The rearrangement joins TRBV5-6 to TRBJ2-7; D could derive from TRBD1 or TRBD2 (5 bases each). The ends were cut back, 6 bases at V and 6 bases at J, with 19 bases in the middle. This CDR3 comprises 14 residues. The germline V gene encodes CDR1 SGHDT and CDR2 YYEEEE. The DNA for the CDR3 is TGTGCCAGCACCGGAATTGGGACCGTCCCCGAGCAGTACTTC. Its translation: CASTGIGTVPEQYF.

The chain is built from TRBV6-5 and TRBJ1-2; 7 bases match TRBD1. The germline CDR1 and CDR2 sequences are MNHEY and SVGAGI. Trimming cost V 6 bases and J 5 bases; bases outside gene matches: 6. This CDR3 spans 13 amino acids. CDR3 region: CASRSGGGYGYTF. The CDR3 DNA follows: TGTGCCAGCAGGTCAGGGGGAGGTTATGGCTACACCTTC.

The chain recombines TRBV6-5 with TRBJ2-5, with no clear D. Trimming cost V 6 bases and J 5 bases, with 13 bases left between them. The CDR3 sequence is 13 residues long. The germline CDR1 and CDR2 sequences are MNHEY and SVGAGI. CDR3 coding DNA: TGTGCCAGCAGCTTCAACGTGTTGGAGACCCAGTACTTC. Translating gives CASSFNVLETQYF.

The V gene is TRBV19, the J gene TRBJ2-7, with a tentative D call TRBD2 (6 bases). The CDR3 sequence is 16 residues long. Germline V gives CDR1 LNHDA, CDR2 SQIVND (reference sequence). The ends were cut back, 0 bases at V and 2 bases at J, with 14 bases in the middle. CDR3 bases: TGTGCCAGTAGTATAGATGCTAGCGTAAGGACCTACGAGCAGTACTTC. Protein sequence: CASSIDASVRTYEQYF.

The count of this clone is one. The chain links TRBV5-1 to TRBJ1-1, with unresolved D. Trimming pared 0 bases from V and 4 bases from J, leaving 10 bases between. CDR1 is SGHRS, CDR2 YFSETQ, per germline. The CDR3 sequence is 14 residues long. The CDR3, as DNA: TGCGCCAGCAGCTTGGAGGTAGAGGGCACTGAAGCTTTCTTT. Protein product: CASSLEVEGTEAFF.

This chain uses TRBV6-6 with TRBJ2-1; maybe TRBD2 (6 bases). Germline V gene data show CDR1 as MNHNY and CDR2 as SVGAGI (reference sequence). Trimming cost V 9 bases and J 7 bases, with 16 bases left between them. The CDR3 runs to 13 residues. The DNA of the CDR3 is TGTGCCAGTCCGGGAGAAAAGGTGAATGAGCAGTTCTTC. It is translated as CASPGEKVNEQFF.

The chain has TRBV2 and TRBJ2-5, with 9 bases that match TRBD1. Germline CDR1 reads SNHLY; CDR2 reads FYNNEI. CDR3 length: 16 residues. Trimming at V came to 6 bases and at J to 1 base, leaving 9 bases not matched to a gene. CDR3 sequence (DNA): TGTGCCAGCAGCCTTACAGGGGGCGGAGGCCAAGAGACCCAGTACTTC. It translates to CASSLTGGGGQETQYF.

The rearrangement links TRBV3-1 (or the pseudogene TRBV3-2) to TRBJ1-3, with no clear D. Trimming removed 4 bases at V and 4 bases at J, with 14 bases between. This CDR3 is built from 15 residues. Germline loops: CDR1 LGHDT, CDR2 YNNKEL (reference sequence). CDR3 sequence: CASSLDTMDGNTIYF. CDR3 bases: TGTGCCAGCAGCCTAGACACAATGGACGGAAACACCATATATTTT.

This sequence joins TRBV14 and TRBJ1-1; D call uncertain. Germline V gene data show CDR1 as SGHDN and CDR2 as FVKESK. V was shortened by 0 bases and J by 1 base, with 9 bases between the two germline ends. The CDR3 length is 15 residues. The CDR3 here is CASSQEGLRNTEAFF. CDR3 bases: TGTGCCAGCAGCCAAGAGGGATTGCGGAACACTGAAGCTTTCTTT.

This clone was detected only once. CDR3: CASSLAQGSNQPQHF. CDR3 DNA sequence: TGCGCCAGCAGCCTTGCCCAGGGAAGCAATCAGCCCCAGCATTTT. V is TRBV4-3 and J is TRBJ1-5, with D possibly being TRBD1 (5 bases). Germline V gives CDR1 LGHNA, CDR2 YSLEER. The CDR3 has 15 amino acids. V gave up 4 bases and J gave up 1 base, with 11 bases separating them.

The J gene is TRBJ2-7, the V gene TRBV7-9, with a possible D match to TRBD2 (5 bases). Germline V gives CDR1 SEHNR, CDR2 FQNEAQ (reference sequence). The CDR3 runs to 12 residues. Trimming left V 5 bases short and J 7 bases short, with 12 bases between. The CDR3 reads CASSHPAGEQYF. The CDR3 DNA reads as TGTGCCAGCAGCCATCCCGCGGGTGAGCAGTACTTC.

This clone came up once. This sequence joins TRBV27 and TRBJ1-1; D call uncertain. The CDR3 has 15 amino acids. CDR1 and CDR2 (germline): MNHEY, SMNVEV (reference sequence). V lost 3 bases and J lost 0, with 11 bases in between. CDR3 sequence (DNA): TGTGCCAGCAGTTTGTTTGGGTCCTTGAACACTGAAGCTTTCTTT. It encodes CASSLFGSLNTEAFF.